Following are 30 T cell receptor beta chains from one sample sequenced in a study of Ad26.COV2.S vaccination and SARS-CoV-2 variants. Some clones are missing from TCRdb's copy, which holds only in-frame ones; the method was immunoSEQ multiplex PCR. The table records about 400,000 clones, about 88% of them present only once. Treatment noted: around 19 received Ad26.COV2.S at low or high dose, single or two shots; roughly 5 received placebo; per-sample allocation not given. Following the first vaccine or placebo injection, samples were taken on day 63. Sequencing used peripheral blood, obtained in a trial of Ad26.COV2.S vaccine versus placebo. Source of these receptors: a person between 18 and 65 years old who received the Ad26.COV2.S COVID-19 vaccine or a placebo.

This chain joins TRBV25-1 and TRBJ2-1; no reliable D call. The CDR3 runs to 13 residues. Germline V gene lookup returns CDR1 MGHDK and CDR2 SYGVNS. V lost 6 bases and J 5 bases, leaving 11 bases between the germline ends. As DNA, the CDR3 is TGTGCCAGCAGCGGCCGTCCCGACAATGAGCAGTTCTTC. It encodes CASSGRPDNEQFF.

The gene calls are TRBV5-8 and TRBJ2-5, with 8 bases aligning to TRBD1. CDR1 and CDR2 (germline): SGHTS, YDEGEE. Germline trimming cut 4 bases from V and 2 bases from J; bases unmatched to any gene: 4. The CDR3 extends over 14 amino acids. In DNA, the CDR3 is TGTGCCAGCAGCCTCTACAGGGGGCAAGAGACCCAGTACTTC. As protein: CASSLYRGQETQYF.

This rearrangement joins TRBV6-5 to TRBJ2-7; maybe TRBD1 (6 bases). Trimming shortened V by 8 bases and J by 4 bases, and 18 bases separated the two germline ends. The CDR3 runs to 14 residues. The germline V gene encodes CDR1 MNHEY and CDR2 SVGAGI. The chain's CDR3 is CASLQGIGRYEQYF. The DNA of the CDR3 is TGTGCCAGCCTCCAGGGGATTGGACGATACGAGCAGTACTTC.

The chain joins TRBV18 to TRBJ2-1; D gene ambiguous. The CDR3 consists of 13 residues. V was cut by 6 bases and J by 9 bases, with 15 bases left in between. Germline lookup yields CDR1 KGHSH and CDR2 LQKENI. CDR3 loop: CASSRSAASEQFF. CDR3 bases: TGTGCCAGCTCTCGTTCGGCCGCAAGTGAGCAGTTCTTC.

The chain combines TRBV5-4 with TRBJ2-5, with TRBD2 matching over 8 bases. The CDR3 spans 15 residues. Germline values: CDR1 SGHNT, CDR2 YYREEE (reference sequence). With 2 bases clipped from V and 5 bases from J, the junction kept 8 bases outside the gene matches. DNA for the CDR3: TGTGCCAGCAGCTTAGGGCGGGGGGCTGGTGAGACCCAGTACTTC. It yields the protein CASSLGRGAGETQYF.

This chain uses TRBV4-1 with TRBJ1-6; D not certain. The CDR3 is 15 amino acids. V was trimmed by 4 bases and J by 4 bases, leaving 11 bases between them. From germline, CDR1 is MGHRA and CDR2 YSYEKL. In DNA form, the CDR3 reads TGCGCCAGCAGCCCCGAGGGAAGGTATAATTCACCCCTCCACTTT. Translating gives CASSPEGRYNSPLHF.

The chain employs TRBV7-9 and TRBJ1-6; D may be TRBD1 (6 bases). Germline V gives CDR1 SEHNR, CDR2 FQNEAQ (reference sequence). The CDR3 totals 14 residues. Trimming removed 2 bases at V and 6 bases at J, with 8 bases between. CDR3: CASSLSRGNSPLHF. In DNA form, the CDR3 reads TGTGCCAGCAGCTTAAGCAGGGGTAATTCACCCCTCCACTTT.

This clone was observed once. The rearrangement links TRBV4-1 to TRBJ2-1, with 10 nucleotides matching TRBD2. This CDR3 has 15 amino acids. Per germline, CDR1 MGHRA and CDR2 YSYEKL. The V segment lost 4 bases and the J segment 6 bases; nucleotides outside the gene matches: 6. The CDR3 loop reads CASSLLGLARNEQFF. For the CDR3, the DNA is TGCGCCAGCAGCCTTTTGGGACTAGCGCGCAATGAGCAGTTCTTC.

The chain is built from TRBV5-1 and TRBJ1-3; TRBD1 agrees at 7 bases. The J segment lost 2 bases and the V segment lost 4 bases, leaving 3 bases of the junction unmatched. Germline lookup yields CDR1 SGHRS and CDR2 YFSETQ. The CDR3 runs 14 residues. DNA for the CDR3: TGCGCCAGCAGCCAAGGGACAGCTGGAAACACCATATATTTT. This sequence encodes CASSQGTAGNTIYF.

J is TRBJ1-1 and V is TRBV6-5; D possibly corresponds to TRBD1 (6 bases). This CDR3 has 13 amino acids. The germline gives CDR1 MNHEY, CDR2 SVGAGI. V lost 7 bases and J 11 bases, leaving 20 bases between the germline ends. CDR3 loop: CASTPPGGAYAFF. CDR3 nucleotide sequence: TGTGCCAGCACCCCACCCGGGGGCGCTTATGCTTTCTTT.

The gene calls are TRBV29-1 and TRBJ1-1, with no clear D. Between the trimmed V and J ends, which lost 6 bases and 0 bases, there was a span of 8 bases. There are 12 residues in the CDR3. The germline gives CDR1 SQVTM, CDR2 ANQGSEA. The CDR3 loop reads CSVFRMNTEAFF. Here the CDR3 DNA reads TGCAGCGTGTTCCGAATGAACACTGAAGCTTTCTTT.

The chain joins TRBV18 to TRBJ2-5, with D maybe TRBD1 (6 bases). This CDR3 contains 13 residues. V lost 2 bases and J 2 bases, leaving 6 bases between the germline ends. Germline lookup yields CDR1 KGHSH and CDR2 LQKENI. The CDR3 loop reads CASSPDRQETQYF. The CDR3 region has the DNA TGTGCCAGCTCACCAGACAGGCAAGAGACCCAGTACTTC.

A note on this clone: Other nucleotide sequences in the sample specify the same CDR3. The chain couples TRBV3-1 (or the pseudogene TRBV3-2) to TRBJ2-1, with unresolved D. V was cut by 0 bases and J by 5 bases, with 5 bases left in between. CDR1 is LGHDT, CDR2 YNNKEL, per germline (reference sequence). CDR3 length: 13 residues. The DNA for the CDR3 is TGTGCCAGCAGCCAAGACTTTAACAATGAGCAGTTCTTC. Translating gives CASSQDFNNEQFF.

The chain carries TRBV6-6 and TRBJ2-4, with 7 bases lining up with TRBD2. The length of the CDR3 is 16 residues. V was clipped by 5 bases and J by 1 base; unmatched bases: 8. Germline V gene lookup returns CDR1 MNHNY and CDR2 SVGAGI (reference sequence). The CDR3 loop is CASSPGEGRAKNIQYF. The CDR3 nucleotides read TGTGCCAGCAGTCCGGGGGAGGGCCGGGCCAAAAACATTCAGTACTTC.

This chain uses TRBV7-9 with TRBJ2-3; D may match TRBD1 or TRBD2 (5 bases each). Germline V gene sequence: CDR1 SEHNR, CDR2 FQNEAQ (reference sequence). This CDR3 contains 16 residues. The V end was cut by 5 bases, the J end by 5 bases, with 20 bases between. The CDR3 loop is CASSIRGLGKLDTQYF. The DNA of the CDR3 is TGTGCCAGCAGCATCCGGGGCTTGGGGAAGCTAGATACGCAGTATTTT.

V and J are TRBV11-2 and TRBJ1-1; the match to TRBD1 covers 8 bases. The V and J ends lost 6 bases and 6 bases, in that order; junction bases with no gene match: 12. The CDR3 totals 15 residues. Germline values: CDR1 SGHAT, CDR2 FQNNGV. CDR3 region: CASRTDRGRFAEAFF. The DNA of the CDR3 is TGTGCCAGCAGGACCGACAGGGGCCGATTTGCTGAAGCTTTCTTT. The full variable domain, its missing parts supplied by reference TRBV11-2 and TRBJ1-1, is EAGVAQSPRYKIIEKRQSVAFWCNPISGHATLYWYQQILGQGPKLLIQFQNNGVVDDSQLPKDRFSAERLKGVDSTLKIQPAKLEDSAVYLCASRTDRGRFAEAFFGQGTRLTVV.

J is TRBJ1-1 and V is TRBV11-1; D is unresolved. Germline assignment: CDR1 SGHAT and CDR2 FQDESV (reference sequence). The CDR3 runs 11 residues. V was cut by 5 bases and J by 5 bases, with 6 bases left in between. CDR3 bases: TGTGCCAGCAGCGAAGTTACTGAAGCTTTCTTT. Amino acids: CASSEVTEAFF. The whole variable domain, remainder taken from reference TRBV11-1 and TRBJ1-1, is EAEVAQSPRYKITEKSQAVAFWCDPISGHATLYWYRQILGQGPELLVQFQDESVVDDSQLPKDRFSAERLKGVDSTLKIQPAELGDSAMYLCASSEVTEAFFGQGTRLTVV.

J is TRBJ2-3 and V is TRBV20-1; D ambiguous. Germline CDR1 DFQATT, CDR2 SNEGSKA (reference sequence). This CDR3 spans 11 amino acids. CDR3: CSHAYTDTQYF. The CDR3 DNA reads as TGCAGCCATGCCTACACAGATACGCAGTATTTT.

In DNA form, the CDR3 reads TGTGCCAGCAGTGGTGAGACAGGGTCAGCTTTCTTT. Residues: CASSGETGSAFF. The chain is built from TRBV11-3 and TRBJ1-1, with 7 bases fitting TRBD1. The V gene end was trimmed by 6 bases and the J gene end by 10 bases; junction bases not matched to a gene: 8. CDR3 length equals 12 residues. Germline CDR1 SGHNT, CDR2 YENEEA.

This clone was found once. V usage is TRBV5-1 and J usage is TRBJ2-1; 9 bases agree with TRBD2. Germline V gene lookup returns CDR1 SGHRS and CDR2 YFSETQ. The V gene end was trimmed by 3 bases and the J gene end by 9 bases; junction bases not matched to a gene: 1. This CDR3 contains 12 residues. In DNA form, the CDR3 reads TGCGCCAGCAGCTCGGGACTAGCTGAGCAGTTCTTC. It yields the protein CASSSGLAEQFF.

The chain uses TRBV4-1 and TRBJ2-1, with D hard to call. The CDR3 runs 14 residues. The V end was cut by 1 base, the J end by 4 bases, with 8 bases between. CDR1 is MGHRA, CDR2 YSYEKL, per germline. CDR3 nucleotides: TGCGCCAGCAGCCAAGGGATTTTGTACAATGAGCAGTTCTTC. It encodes CASSQGILYNEQFF.

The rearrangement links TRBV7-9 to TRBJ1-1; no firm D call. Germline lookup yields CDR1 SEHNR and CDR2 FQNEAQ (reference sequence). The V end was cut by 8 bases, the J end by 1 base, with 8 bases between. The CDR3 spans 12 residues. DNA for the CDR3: TGTGCCAGCCGGAGGGCGAACACTGAAGCTTTCTTT. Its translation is CASRRANTEAFF.

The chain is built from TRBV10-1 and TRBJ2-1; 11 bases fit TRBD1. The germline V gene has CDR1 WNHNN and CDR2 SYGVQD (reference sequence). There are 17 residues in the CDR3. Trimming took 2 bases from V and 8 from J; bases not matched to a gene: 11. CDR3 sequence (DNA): TGCGCCAGCAGTGAGGCGATTCCGGGACAGGGGGGGCATGAGCAGTTCTTC. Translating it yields CASSEAIPGQGGHEQFF.

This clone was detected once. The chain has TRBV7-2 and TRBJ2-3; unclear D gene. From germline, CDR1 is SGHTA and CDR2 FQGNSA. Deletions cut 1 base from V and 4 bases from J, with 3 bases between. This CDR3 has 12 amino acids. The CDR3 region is CASSLDADTQYF. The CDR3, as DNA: TGTGCCAGCAGCTTAGACGCAGATACGCAGTATTTT.

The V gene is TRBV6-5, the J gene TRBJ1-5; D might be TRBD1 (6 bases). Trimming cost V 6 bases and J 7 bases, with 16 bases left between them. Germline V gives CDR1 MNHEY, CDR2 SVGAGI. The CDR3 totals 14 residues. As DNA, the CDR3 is TGTGCCAGCAGGTGGGGGGGGCTTTTGCAGCCCCAGCATTTT. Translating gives CASRWGGLLQPQHF.

The CDR3 is CASSWGQSYTDTQYF. CDR3 in DNA: TGTGCCAGCTCATGGGGACAGTCGTACACAGATACGCAGTATTTT. The chain employs TRBV18 and TRBJ2-3; TRBD1 matches at 7 bases. V shed 5 bases and J 2 bases; nucleotides not matched to a gene: 7. Per germline, CDR1 KGHSH and CDR2 LQKENI. This CDR3 comprises 15 residues.

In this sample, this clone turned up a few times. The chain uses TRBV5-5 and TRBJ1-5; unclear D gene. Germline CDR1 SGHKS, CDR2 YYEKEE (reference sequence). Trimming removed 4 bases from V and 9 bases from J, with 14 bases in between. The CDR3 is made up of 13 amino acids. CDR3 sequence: CASSLLPNGPQHF. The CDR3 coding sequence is TGTGCCAGCAGCCTGTTACCGAATGGGCCCCAGCATTTT.

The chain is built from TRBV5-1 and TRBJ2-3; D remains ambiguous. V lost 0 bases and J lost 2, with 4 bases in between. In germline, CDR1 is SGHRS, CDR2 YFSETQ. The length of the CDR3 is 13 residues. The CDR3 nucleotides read TGCGCCAGCAGCTTGGCTTACACAGATACGCAGTATTTT. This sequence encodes CASSLAYTDTQYF.

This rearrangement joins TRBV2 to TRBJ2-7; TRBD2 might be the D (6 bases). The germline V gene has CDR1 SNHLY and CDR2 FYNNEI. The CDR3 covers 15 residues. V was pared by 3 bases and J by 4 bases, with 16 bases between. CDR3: CASSDVGGESYEQYF. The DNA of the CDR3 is TGTGCCAGCAGTGATGTGGGGGGTGAGAGTTACGAGCAGTACTTC. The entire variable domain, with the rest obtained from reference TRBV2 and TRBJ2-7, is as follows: EPEVTQTPSHQVTQMGQEVILRCVPISNHLYFYWYRQILGQKVEFLVSFYNNEISEKSEIFDDQFSVERPDGSNFTLKIRSTKLEDSAMYFCASSDVGGESYEQYFGPGTRLTVT.

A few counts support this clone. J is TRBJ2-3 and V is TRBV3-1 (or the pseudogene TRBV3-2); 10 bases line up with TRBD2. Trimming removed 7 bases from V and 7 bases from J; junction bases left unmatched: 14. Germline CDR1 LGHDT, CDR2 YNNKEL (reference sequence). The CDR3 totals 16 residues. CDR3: CASTESSGGGLNTQYF. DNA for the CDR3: TGTGCCAGCACGGAGTCTAGCGGGGGAGGTTTAAATACGCAGTATTTT.